The 17 T cell receptor beta chains reported below all come from one sample, sequenced in a study of control samples from healthy donors and cancer patients. Some clones are missing from TCRdb's copy, which holds only in-frame ones; the method was immunoSEQ multiplex PCR. The sample yields 150,000 to 200,000 clones, around 91% seen once. The sequenced sample consisted of blood. These receptors all come from a woman aged 30 to 39 in good health.

The J gene is TRBJ2-1, the V gene TRBV19, with TRBD2 matching 9 bases. The CDR3 sequence is 13 residues long. CDR1 and CDR2 (germline): LNHDA, SQIVND (reference sequence). J lost 8 bases, V lost 7 bases, and 6 bases had no gene match. The CDR3 reads CASTSGRKDEQFF. CDR3 sequence (DNA): TGTGCCAGTACCAGCGGGAGGAAAGATGAGCAGTTCTTC.

The chain has TRBV19 and TRBJ1-4; 8 bases align to TRBD1. CDR1 LNHDA and CDR2 SQIVND come from the germline V gene (reference sequence). V dropped 3 bases and J dropped 5; count of bases not matched to a gene: 5. This CDR3 is 15 amino acids long. DNA for the CDR3: TGTGCCAGTAGTATTTGGACAGGGCCCAATGAAAAACTGTTTTTT. It codes for CASSIWTGPNEKLFF.

V is TRBV27 and J is TRBJ2-7; D unclear. V gave up 4 bases and J gave up 0 bases, with 16 bases separating them. The CDR3 runs 16 residues. Germline V gives CDR1 MNHEY, CDR2 SMNVEV (reference sequence). DNA for the CDR3: TGTGCCAGCAGTTCAGAAGCCGGTGCAGACTCCTACGAGCAGTACTTC. Protein sequence: CASSSEAGADSYEQYF.

The chain recombines TRBV6-2 or TRBV6-3 with TRBJ1-3; D is undetermined. The CDR3 is 14 amino acids. V was cut by 2 bases and J by 4 bases, with 9 bases left in between. Germline assignment: CDR1 MNHEY and CDR2 SVGEGT. CDR3 DNA sequence: TGTGCCAGCAGTTACGGAGGGCCGGGAAACACCATATATTTT. This codes for CASSYGGPGNTIYF.

This sequence joins TRBV24-1 and TRBJ2-4; 7 bases map to TRBD1. This CDR3 has 15 amino acids. Per germline, CDR1 KGHDR and CDR2 SFDVKD. The V and J ends lost 4 bases and 3 bases, in that order; junction bases with no gene match: 5. The CDR3 region is CATSENTGVKNIQYF. Written as DNA, the CDR3 is TGTGCCACCAGTGAAAATACAGGGGTCAAAAACATTCAGTACTTC.

The V gene is TRBV5-1, the J gene TRBJ2-5, with 8 bases lining up with TRBD2. J lost 1 base, V lost 0 bases, and 8 bases had no gene match. The germline V gene encodes CDR1 SGHRS and CDR2 YFSETQ. This CDR3 is built from 17 residues. CDR3 region: CASSLAIAGRIQETQYF. In DNA form, the CDR3 reads TGCGCCAGCAGCTTGGCGATAGCGGGGCGGATCCAAGAGACCCAGTACTTC.

The DNA of the CDR3 is TGCGCCAGCAGCCCGGGGGGACAGGGGGCGGCTGGCTACACCTTC. It translates to CASSPGGQGAAGYTF. The gene calls are TRBV5-1 and TRBJ1-2; 12 bases line up with TRBD1. Looked up from germline, CDR1 is SGHRS and CDR2 is YFSETQ. This CDR3 contains 15 residues. V dropped 4 bases and J dropped 7; count of bases not matched to a gene: 8. The variable domain in full, completed from reference TRBV5-1 and TRBJ1-2, reads KAGVTQTPRYLIKTRGQQVTLSCSPISGHRSVSWYQQTPGQGLQFLFEYFSETQRNKGNFPGRFSGRQFSNSRSEMNVSTLELGDSALYLCASSPGGQGAAGYTFGSGTRLTVV.

The gene calls are TRBV7-2 and TRBJ2-3; D unclear. The V gene's germline CDR1 is SGHTA and CDR2 FQGNSA. This CDR3 has 14 amino acids. V was clipped by 0 bases and J by 1 base, with 5 bases between them. In DNA, the CDR3 is TGTGCCAGCAGCTTAGCCACTCGCACAGATACGCAGTATTTT. The encoded protein is CASSLATRTDTQYF.

V gene TRBV4-1 combines with J gene TRBJ2-2; D is ambiguous. Germline values: CDR1 MGHRA, CDR2 YSYEKL. The CDR3 sequence is 13 residues long. The ends were cut back, 4 bases at V and 4 bases at J, with 7 bases in the middle. As DNA, the CDR3 is TGCGCCAGCAGCCTTCTATTCACCGGGGAGCTGTTTTTT. Translation gives CASSLLFTGELFF.

The rearrangement links TRBV25-1 to TRBJ2-1, with 8 nucleotides matching TRBD1. V was clipped by 5 bases and J by 6 bases; unmatched bases: 9. Germline CDR1 and CDR2: MGHDK and SYGVNS. The CDR3 contains 15 residues. CDR3 DNA: TGTGCCAGCAGTCCCCGGACAGGGTGGGGCAATGAGCAGTTCTTC. This translates into CASSPRTGWGNEQFF.

This rearrangement joins TRBV19 to TRBJ1-2; a possible D gene is TRBD1 (6 bases). Germline V gene lookup returns CDR1 LNHDA and CDR2 SQIVND (reference sequence). The CDR3 length is 14 residues. V lost 7 bases and J 2 bases, leaving 14 bases between the germline ends. The CDR3 DNA reads TGTGCCAGTAACCTCAGGGGTCGGAACTATGGCTACACCTTC. It encodes CASNLRGRNYGYTF.

This clone was recorded only once. V gene TRBV6-2 or TRBV6-3 combines with J gene TRBJ2-2; TRBD2 agrees at 9 bases. CDR1 and CDR2 from the germline V gene are MNHEY and SVGEGT. The CDR3 has 16 residues. V shed 2 bases, J shed 4 bases, and the junction held 5 bases outside the gene matches. Here the CDR3 reads CASSYDSGSVTGELFF. The CDR3, as DNA: TGTGCCAGCAGTTACGATAGCGGGAGCGTCACCGGGGAGCTGTTTTTT.

The V gene is TRBV24-1, the J gene TRBJ2-1; TRBD1 matches 7 bases. CDR3 length: 14 amino acids. The V gene's germline CDR1 is KGHDR and CDR2 SFDVKD. The trim removed 7 bases at V and 2 bases at J, leaving 4 bases unmatched. The CDR3, as DNA: TGTGCCACCAGCCGGGACAGACCCTACAATGAGCAGTTCTTC. It translates to CATSRDRPYNEQFF.

Comment on this clone: The sample holds other DNA sequences that translate to the same CDR3. The rearrangement links TRBV5-1 to TRBJ2-7; D is undetermined. This CDR3 is 10 amino acids long. Trimming removed 3 bases at V and 2 bases at J, with 0 bases between. CDR1 and CDR2 (germline): SGHRS, YFSETQ. CDR3 nucleotide sequence: TGCGCCAGCAGCTCCTACGAGCAGTACTTC. Translation gives CASSSYEQYF.

The chain uses TRBV19 and TRBJ1-2; no definite D call. Trimming shortened V by 1 base and J by 0 bases, and 12 bases separated the two germline ends. The germline V gene has CDR1 LNHDA and CDR2 SQIVND (reference sequence). CDR3 length: 16 residues. The CDR3 reads CASSIARRGTNYGYTF. CDR3 nucleotide sequence: TGTGCCAGTAGTATAGCCCGACGGGGAACTAACTATGGCTACACCTTC.

The chain recombines TRBV6-6 with TRBJ2-7, with 9 bases that match TRBD1. This CDR3 is 14 amino acids long. Looked up from germline, CDR1 is MNHNY and CDR2 is SVGAGI (reference sequence). V was clipped by 4 bases and J by 2 bases; unmatched bases: 3. The CDR3 reads CASSSGTGTYEQYF. The DNA for the CDR3 is TGTGCCAGCAGTTCCGGGACAGGGACCTACGAGCAGTACTTC.

V usage is TRBV24-1 and J usage is TRBJ1-5; 9 nucleotides agree with TRBD1. The J segment lost 7 bases and the V segment lost 9 bases, leaving 3 bases of the junction unmatched. Germline CDR1 and CDR2: KGHDR and SFDVKD. This CDR3 region has 12 residues. CDR3 sequence: CATGTGGQPQHF. The CDR3, as DNA: TGTGCCACCGGTACAGGGGGCCAGCCCCAGCATTTT.